These T cell receptor beta chains were read from a single sample in a study of T cells in localized non-small cell lung cancer. Method: immunoSEQ multiplex PCR; TCRdb's copy keeps in-frame clones and lacks some. This sample yields under 55,000 clones, of which about three quarters are seen a single time; roughly 4.9% belongs to the top ten. The sequencing used PBMCs, collected before any cancer treatment. Source of these receptors: a woman aged 40 to 75 with stage II lung adenocarcinoma. Each CDR3 is given with its conserved first and last residue. A D gene is named only where the DNA matches it firmly. Not every row has a clone size; where given, it reads once, few, many or a size class.

TRBV30	.	TRBJ2-7	.	CAWSHSDEQYF	TGTGCCTGGAGCCATAGTGACGAGCAGTACTTC
TRBV6-6	.	TRBJ1-1	.	CASSYSPVMNTEAFF	TGTGCCAGCAGTTACTCGCCGGTCATGAACACTGAAGCTTTCTTT
TRBV30	TRBD2	TRBJ2-3	.	CACPSGGGTDTQYF	TGTGCCTGCCCTAGCGGGGGGGGCACAGATACGCAGTATTTT
TRBV7-2	TRBD1	TRBJ1-1	.	CASSRQGSTTEAFF	TGTGCCAGCAGCCGACAGGGGAGTACCACTGAAGCTTTCTTT
TRBV28	.	TRBJ1-5	.	CASSLSEAPYSNQPQHF	TGTGCCAGCAGTTTATCGGAGGCCCCGTATAGCAATCAGCCCCAGCATTTT
TRBV27	TRBD1	TRBJ2-2	.	CASSLTGGSGGELFF	TGTGCCAGCAGTTTAACAGGGGGGTCGGGCGGGGAGCTGTTTTTT
TRBV6-6	.	TRBJ2-5	.	CASSLGGGGQETQYF	TGTGCCAGCTCTTTGGGAGGGGGGGGACAAGAGACCCAGTACTTC
TRBV6-5	.	TRBJ2-7	.	CASSRGITYEQYF	TGTGCCAGCAGCCGGGGGATAACCTACGAGCAGTACTTC
TRBV7-2	.	TRBJ1-4	.	CASRDLATNEKLFF	TGTGCCAGCAGGGACCTCGCAACTAATGAAAAACTGTTTTTT
TRBV6-1	.	TRBJ2-2	.	CASSPRGGELFF	TGTGCCAGCAGCCCTAGGGGCGGGGAGCTGTTTTTT
TRBV10-1	.	TRBJ2-1	.	CASSRLGGPLSYNEQFF	TGCGCCAGCAGTCGGCTGGGGGGGCCCCTCTCTTACAATGAGCAGTTCTTC
TRBV4-1	TRBD2	TRBJ2-2	.	CASSPSKQALAGVTGELFF	TGCGCCAGCAGCCCCTCGAAACAGGCACTAGCGGGGGTCACCGGGGAACTGTTTTTT
TRBV19	TRBD2	TRBJ2-2	.	CASSTRTSGAGELFF	TGTGCCAGTAGTACGCGGACTAGCGGTGCCGGGGAGCTGTTTTTT
TRBV28	.	TRBJ2-7	.	CASSSQHRPTYEQYF	TGTGCCAGCAGTTCCCAACACCGACCTACCTACGAGCAGTACTTC
TRBV30	TRBD1	TRBJ1-1	.	CAWKRDRRSTEAFF	TGTGCCTGGAAAAGGGACAGGCGATCCACTGAAGCTTTCTTT
TRBV9	.	TRBJ1-1	.	CASSTRGSGEAFF	TGTGCCAGCAGCACCCGGGGGAGTGGTGAAGCTTTCTTT
TRBV7-3	.	TRBJ1-1	.	CASSDGQIEAFF	TGTGCCAGCAGCGATGGCCAGATTGAAGCTTTCTTT
TRBV7-2	.	TRBJ2-7	.	CASSPTRTAPYEQYF	TGTGCCAGCAGCCCCACCCGGACGGCCCCCTACGAGCAGTACTTC
TRBV5-5	.	TRBJ1-4	.	CASSIEGEKLFF	TGTGCCAGCAGCATCGAGGGGGAAAAACTGTTTTTT
TRBV14	TRBD1	TRBJ1-2	.	CASSREALTGVKTRAF	TGTGCCAGCAGCCGAGAAGCCTTGACAGGGGTAAAAACCCGCGCCTTC
TRBV7-2	.	TRBJ2-7	.	CASSLDPDTSAGEQYF	TGTGCCAGCAGCTTAGATCCGGACACCTCAGCGGGCGAGCAGTACTTC
TRBV5-4	.	TRBJ2-5	.	CASSQTGGTQETQYF	TGTGCCAGCAGCCAGACTGGGGGGACCCAAGAGACCCAGTACTTC
TRBV9	TRBD1	TRBJ1-1	once	CASSVTGQMNTEAFF	TGTGCCAGCAGCGTAACGGGACAGATGAACACTGAAGCTTTCTTT
TRBV5-6	TRBD1	TRBJ1-2	.	CASSRRGGQSYGYTF	TGTGCCAGCAGTCGCCGGGGGGGACAGAGTTATGGCTACACCTTC
TRBV7-6	.	TRBJ1-1	few	CASSPGPAITEAFF	TGTGCCAGCAGCCCCGGGCCAGCGATCACTGAAGCTTTCTTT
TRBV7-2	.	TRBJ2-2	.	CASSLMQNTGELFF	TGTGCCAGCAGCTTAATGCAGAACACCGGGGAGCTGTTTTTT
TRBV4-1	TRBD1	TRBJ2-7	once	CASSQELTGGMNEQYF	TGCGCCAGCAGCCAAGAGCTGACAGGGGGCATGAACGAGCAGTACTTC
TRBV15	.	TRBJ2-3	.	CATSRERLPDTQYF	TGTGCCACCAGCAGAGAGCGCCTGCCGGATACGCAGTATTTT
TRBV9	.	TRBJ1-5	.	CASSVYGYSNQPQHF	TGTGCCAGCAGCGTTTACGGTTATAGCAATCAGCCCCAGCATTTT
TRBV7-2	.	TRBJ1-1	.	CASSARQSMNTEAFF	TGTGCCAGCAGCGCCCGACAGAGCATGAACACTGAAGCTTTCTTT
TRBV7-3	.	TRBJ2-1	.	CASSPLSAYNEQFF	TGTGCCAGCAGCCCCCTATCCGCCTACAATGAGCAGTTCTTC
TRBV7-3	.	TRBJ2-3	.	CASSLSPHLTDTQYF	TGTGCCAGCAGCTTGTCCCCACACCTCACCGATACGCAGTATTTT
TRBV7-8	.	TRBJ1-5	.	CASSLGFNQPQHF	TGTGCCAGCAGCTTAGGATTCAATCAGCCCCAGCATTTT
TRBV5-1	.	TRBJ1-3	.	CASRKDTSGNTIYF	TGCGCCAGCAGGAAGGACACCTCTGGAAACACCATATATTTT
TRBV6-5	.	TRBJ2-3	few	CASSRDGLTDTQYF	TGTGCCAGCAGTCGGGACGGCCTCACAGATACGCAGTATTTT
TRBV18	TRBD1	TRBJ1-2	.	CASSPTGPRTNYGYTF	TGTGCCAGCTCACCGACAGGGCCGCGAACTAACTATGGCTACACCTTC
TRBV10-3	.	TRBJ1-4	.	CAISERGEKLFF	TGTGCCATCAGTGAGAGAGGCGAAAAACTGTTTTTT
TRBV9	TRBD2	TRBJ2-3	.	CASSARSGVTSTDTQYF	TGTGCCAGCAGCGCCCGTAGCGGGGTTACAAGCACAGATACGCAGTATTTT
TRBV5-1	.	TRBJ1-1	few	CASSSRGLGGTEAFF	TGCGCCAGCAGCTCCCGGGGGCTGGGGGGCACTGAAGCTTTCTTT
TRBV7-9	.	TRBJ1-1	.	CASSFTSQALEAFF	TGTGCCAGCAGCTTTACCTCACAGGCACTCGAAGCTTTCTTT
TRBV7-6	.	TRBJ2-7	.	CASSLWASYEQYF	TGTGCCAGCAGCTTATGGGCCTCCTACGAGCAGTACTTC
TRBV6-1	TRBD1	TRBJ1-1	.	CASSERLGGGGPEAFF	TGTGCCAGCAGTGAAAGGCTAGGAGGGGGCGGCCCTGAAGCTTTCTTT
TRBV11-2	.	TRBJ1-2	.	CASSLDRGRAANYGYTF	TGTGCCAGCAGCTTAGATCGGGGCAGGGCCGCTAACTATGGCTACACCTTC
TRBV30	.	TRBJ1-4	.	CAWSTLGRPNEKLFF	TGTGCCTGGAGCACGCTCGGTAGGCCTAATGAAAAACTGTTTTTT
TRBV6-4	.	TRBJ2-1	.	CASSDGAIEANEQFF	TGTGCCAGCAGTGACGGGGCAATTGAAGCCAATGAGCAGTTCTTC
TRBV15	.	TRBJ1-4	.	CATSGYPGTANEKLFF	TGTGCCACCAGCGGGTACCCCGGGACGGCCAATGAAAAACTGTTTTTT